The next 24 T cell receptor beta chains were all read from a single sample in a study of technical replicates of blood from several donors. The table came from immunoSEQ multiplex PCR; TCRdb's copy has only in-frame clones and leaves some out. Here the sample spans 64,000 or so clones, about 96% being singletons. Sequencing input: T cells isolated from PBMCs. The receptor source for this set is a human donor in good health.

V is TRBV5-4 and J is TRBJ2-1, with 9 bases that match TRBD2. V lost 4 bases to trimming and J lost 2 bases; unmatched junction nucleotides: 4. The CDR3 is 15 residues long. Germline lookup yields CDR1 SGHNT and CDR2 YYREEE (reference sequence). The CDR3 DNA reads as TGTGCCAGCAGCATAGCGGGAGTGCCCTACAATGAGCAGTTCTTC. Residues: CASSIAGVPYNEQFF.

A single count supports this clone. The rearrangement uses TRBV9 and TRBJ1-5, with TRBD1 matching 8 bases. The V segment lost 3 bases and the J segment 2 bases; nucleotides outside the gene matches: 7. The germline CDR1 and CDR2 sequences are SGDLS and YYNGEE. The CDR3 spans 16 residues. DNA for the CDR3: TGTGCCAGCAGCGCACCCGTGGGACAGGGCAATCAGCCCCAGCATTTT. This gives the protein CASSAPVGQGNQPQHF.

The J gene is TRBJ2-6, the V gene TRBV11-2, with D possibly matching TRBD2 (5 bases). Germline V gene data show CDR1 as SGHAT and CDR2 as FQNNGV. V shed 4 bases and J shed 0 bases, with 7 bases lying between them. The CDR3 loop spans 15 amino acids. The CDR3 is CASSWLASGANVLTF. CDR3 nucleotide sequence: TGTGCCAGCAGCTGGCTAGCCTCTGGGGCCAACGTCCTGACTTTC.

This clone is a singleton in its sample. The chain couples TRBV5-1 to TRBJ2-5; D possibly corresponds to TRBD2 (5 bases). This CDR3 spans 14 amino acids. The germline CDR1 and CDR2 sequences are SGHRS and YFSETQ. V lost 0 bases, J lost 1 base, and 7 bases lay in between. The CDR3 nucleotides read TGCGCCAGCAGCTTGGGCGGGCGCCAAGAGACCCAGTACTTC. Protein: CASSLGGRQETQYF.

This rearrangement joins TRBV2 to TRBJ1-2; possible D gene TRBD1, 6 bases. The CDR3 consists of 14 residues. The V gene's germline CDR1 is SNHLY and CDR2 FYNNEI. With 4 bases removed from V and 0 bases from J, the gap between germline ends came to 9 bases. CDR3 amino acids: CASSGNRANYGYTF. The CDR3 DNA sequence: TGTGCCAGCAGTGGGAACAGGGCTAACTATGGCTACACCTTC. Combining the CDR3 with reference TRBV2 and TRBJ1-2 gives the whole variable domain EPEVTQTPSHQVTQMGQEVILRCVPISNHLYFYWYRQILGQKVEFLVSFYNNEISEKSEIFDDQFSVERPDGSNFTLKIRSTKLEDSAMYFCASSGNRANYGYTFGSGTRLTVV.

The chain employs TRBV27 and TRBJ2-5, with 11 bases that match TRBD2. V lost 3 bases to trimming and J lost 12 bases; unmatched junction nucleotides: 9. The germline V gene has CDR1 MNHEY and CDR2 SMNVEV (reference sequence). This CDR3 is 14 amino acids long. The CDR3 sequence: CASSFLSSGGREYF. The CDR3 DNA reads TGTGCCAGCAGTTTCTTGTCTAGCGGGGGGCGCGAGTACTTC.

The gene calls are TRBV21-1 and TRBJ1-6; TRBD1, as called in the table, went unchecked against the DNA. TRBV21-1 is noted as a pseudogene. The CDR3 consists of 16 residues. CDR3 amino acids: CASSRRDRPPNSPLHF. The CDR3 region has the DNA TGTGCCAGCAGCCGCCGGGACAGACCGCCTAATTCACCCCTCCACTTT.

The chain recombines TRBV4-1 with TRBJ1-1; 7 bases are a match to TRBD1. CDR3 length: 13 amino acids. Trimming removed 3 bases from V and 10 bases from J; junction bases left unmatched: 8. Germline CDR1 and CDR2: MGHRA and YSYEKL. In nucleotides, the CDR3 is TGCGCCAGCAGCCAGGAACAGGGGCTAGGAGCTTTCTTT. Translation: CASSQEQGLGAFF.

V is TRBV7-6 and J is TRBJ2-3, with D perhaps matching TRBD2 (5 bases). V gave up 5 bases and J gave up 2 bases, with 11 bases separating them. Germline CDR1 is SGHVS and CDR2 is FNYEAQ. The CDR3 sequence is 14 residues long. The CDR3 spells CASSRGQSTDTQYF. The CDR3 DNA follows: TGTGCCAGCAGCCGAGGGCAGTCCACAGATACGCAGTATTTT.

The chain uses TRBV5-4 and TRBJ1-2; 8 nucleotides line up with TRBD1. V was pared by 5 bases and J by 2 bases, with 14 bases of the junction left unmatched. The germline V gene encodes CDR1 SGHNT and CDR2 YYREEE (reference sequence). The CDR3 covers 17 residues. The CDR3 region is CASSPFTGQGQNYGYTF. DNA of the CDR3: TGTGCCAGCAGTCCCTTTACCGGACAGGGCCAAAACTATGGCTACACCTTC. The whole variable domain, filled in from reference TRBV5-4 and TRBJ1-2, reads ETGVTQSPTHLIKTRGQQVTLRCSSQSGHNTVSWYQQALGQGPQFIFQYYREEENGRGNFPPRFSGLQFPNYSSELNVNALELDDSALYLCASSPFTGQGQNYGYTFGSGTRLTVV.

The gene calls are TRBV14 and TRBJ2-3; perhaps TRBD1 as D (5 bases). Trimming stripped 0 bases from V and 1 base from J, with 11 bases between. The CDR3 has 16 residues. Germline V gene data show CDR1 as SGHDN and CDR2 as FVKESK. CDR3 region: CASSQDLETGTDTQYF. CDR3 nucleotides: TGTGCCAGCAGCCAAGATCTGGAGACAGGCACAGATACGCAGTATTTT.

V and J are TRBV28 and TRBJ2-1, with D hard to call. The CDR3 totals 12 residues. Trimming removed 3 bases from V and 6 bases from J, with 6 bases in between. Germline V lookup: CDR1 MDHEN, CDR2 SYDVKM. In DNA form, the CDR3 reads TGTGCCAGCAGTTTCGTGAGCAATGAGCAGTTCTTC. This codes for CASSFVSNEQFF.

The CDR3 DNA reads TGTGCCTGGACCTTATCAGGGGCGAGATATAATTCACCCCTCCACTTT. It codes for CAWTLSGARYNSPLHF. The genes are TRBV30 and TRBJ1-6, with a weak D call TRBD1 (6 bases). The ends were cut back, 4 bases at V and 4 bases at J, with 17 bases in the middle. Germline V gene sequence: CDR1 GTSNPN, CDR2 SVGIG (reference sequence). The CDR3 is 16 residues long.

The gene calls are TRBV11-2 and TRBJ1-3; no clear D. The CDR3 totals 13 residues. Germline CDR1 reads SGHAT; CDR2 reads FQNNGV. The ends were cut back, 9 bases at V and 0 bases at J, with 9 bases in the middle. CDR3 sequence reads: CASGRNSGNTIYF. CDR3 nucleotide sequence: TGTGCCAGTGGGCGAAACTCTGGAAACACCATATATTTT. Looking up the rest from reference TRBV11-2 and TRBJ1-3 gives the full variable domain: EAGVAQSPRYKIIEKRQSVAFWCNPISGHATLYWYQQILGQGPKLLIQFQNNGVVDDSQLPKDRFSAERLKGVDSTLKIQPAKLEDSAVYLCASGRNSGNTIYFGEGSWLTVV.

The table lists this clone with a count of one. V is TRBV11-1 and J is TRBJ1-2, with D unresolved. Trimming removed 2 bases at V and 4 bases at J, with 14 bases between. CDR1 SGHAT and CDR2 FQDESV come from the germline V gene (reference sequence). The CDR3 sequence is 15 residues long. The CDR3 nucleotides read TGTGCCAGCAGCTTAATTGGCCCTCCGGGCTATGGCTACACCTTC. Protein product: CASSLIGPPGYGYTF.

The V call is TRBV2, the J call TRBJ2-2; D remains unclear. Trimming left V 4 bases short and J 5 bases short, with 14 bases between. The CDR3 sequence is 15 residues long. Germline CDR1 SNHLY, CDR2 FYNNEI. The CDR3 bases are TGTGCCAGCAGTGGCGAGCTCACCTGGACCGGGGAGCTGTTTTTT. This codes for CASSGELTWTGELFF.

This sequence joins TRBV19 and TRBJ1-4, with 12 bases aligning to TRBD1. V lost 4 bases, J lost 8 bases, and 2 bases stayed unmatched. In germline, CDR1 is LNHDA, CDR2 SQIVND (reference sequence). This CDR3 is 14 amino acids long. In DNA form, the CDR3 reads TGTGCCAGTAGTACCGGGACAGGGGGCGAAAAACTGTTTTTT. Residues: CASSTGTGGEKLFF.

The V and J genes are TRBV30 and TRBJ1-5; no clear D. The V gene lost 2 bases and the J gene lost 6 bases, with 11 bases spanning the gap. The CDR3 is 13 amino acids. Germline CDR1 GTSNPN, CDR2 SVGIG (reference sequence). CDR3 nucleotide sequence: TGTGCCTGGAGTCCGAGGGAAGGTCAGCCCCAGCATTTT. Protein sequence: CAWSPREGQPQHF.

V is TRBV7-8 and J is TRBJ2-3; D ambiguous. Per the germline V gene, CDR1 is SGHVS and CDR2 is FQNEAQ. Trimming left V 2 bases short and J 0 bases short, with 12 bases between. The CDR3 has 16 residues. In DNA form, the CDR3 reads TGTGCCAGCAGCTTAACCCCACTATCTAGCACAGATACGCAGTATTTT. It is translated as CASSLTPLSSTDTQYF.

This rearrangement joins TRBV7-9 to TRBJ1-1, with no clear D. The CDR3 runs to 16 residues. V lost 5 bases and J lost 1, with 17 bases in between. Germline V gene lookup returns CDR1 SEHNR and CDR2 FQNEAQ (reference sequence). For the CDR3, the DNA is TGTGCCAGCAGCGCGAATTCGTGGGCCCCGAACACTGAAGCTTTCTTT. Protein sequence: CASSANSWAPNTEAFF.

The gene calls are TRBV27 and TRBJ2-7, with TRBD2 matching over 8 bases. J lost 5 bases, V lost 4 bases, and 10 bases had no gene match. Germline V lookup: CDR1 MNHEY, CDR2 SMNVEV (reference sequence). CDR3 length: 15 amino acids. This CDR3 is CASSSGTTGGNEQYF. CDR3 coding DNA: TGTGCCAGCAGTTCCGGGACGACGGGAGGGAACGAGCAGTACTTC.

The V and J genes are TRBV4-1 and TRBJ2-7; TRBD2 agrees at 8 bases. This CDR3 region has 14 residues. Looked up from germline, CDR1 is MGHRA and CDR2 is YSYEKL. Germline trimming cut 2 bases from V and 3 bases from J; bases unmatched to any gene: 3. The CDR3 protein is CASSQPGGIYEQYF. Here the CDR3 DNA reads TGCGCCAGCAGCCAACCGGGAGGGATCTACGAGCAGTACTTC.

CDR3 loop: CASSPLSGQHNSPLHF. CDR3 DNA sequence: TGTGCCAGCAGCCCCCTGTCCGGACAGCATAATTCACCCCTCCACTTT. J is TRBJ1-6 and V is TRBV7-8, with a weak D call TRBD1 (6 bases). This CDR3 has 16 amino acids. Deletions cut 5 bases from V and 5 bases from J, with 16 bases between. Germline V gives CDR1 SGHVS, CDR2 FQNEAQ.

The V and J genes are TRBV7-8 and TRBJ1-3; no reliable D call. Trimming removed 1 base at V and 4 bases at J, with 5 bases between. The CDR3 runs to 13 residues. Germline loops: CDR1 SGHVS, CDR2 FQNEAQ. CDR3 amino acids: CASSLDNGNTIYF. CDR3 sequence (DNA): TGTGCCAGCAGCTTAGACAACGGAAACACCATATATTTT.